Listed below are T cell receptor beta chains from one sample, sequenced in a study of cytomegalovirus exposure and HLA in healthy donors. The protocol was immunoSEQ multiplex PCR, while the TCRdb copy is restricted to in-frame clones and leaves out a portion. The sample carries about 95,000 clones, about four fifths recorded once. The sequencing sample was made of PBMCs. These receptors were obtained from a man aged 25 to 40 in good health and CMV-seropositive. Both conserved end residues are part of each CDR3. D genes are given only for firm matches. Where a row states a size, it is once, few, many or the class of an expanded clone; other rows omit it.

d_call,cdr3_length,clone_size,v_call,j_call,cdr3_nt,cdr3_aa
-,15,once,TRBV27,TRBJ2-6,TGTGCCAGCAGTTTTGGGCACTCTGGGGCCAACGTCCTGACTTTC,CASSFGHSGANVLTF
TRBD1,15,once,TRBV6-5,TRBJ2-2,TGTGCCAGCACCATGGGACAGCCGAACACCGGGGAGCTGTTTTTT,CASTMGQPNTGELFF
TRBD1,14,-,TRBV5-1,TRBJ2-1,TGCGCCAGCAGCTCGGACAGGTCCTACAATGAGCAGTTCTTC,CASSSDRSYNEQFF
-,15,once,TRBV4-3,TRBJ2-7,TGCGCCAGCAGCCAATACCGGGACATTTCCTACGAGCAGTACTTC,CASSQYRDISYEQYF
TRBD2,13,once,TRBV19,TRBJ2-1,TGTGCCAGCTCTGGGACTATCTACAATGAGCAGTTCTTC,CASSGTIYNEQFF
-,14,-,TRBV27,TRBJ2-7,TGTGCCAGCAGCGGACTAACATCGGCCTACGAGCAGTACTTC,CASSGLTSAYEQYF
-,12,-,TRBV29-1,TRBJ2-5,TGCAGCGTTGGAACCCCGGGGGAGACCCAGTACTTC,CSVGTPGETQYF
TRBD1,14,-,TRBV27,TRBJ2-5,TGTGCCAGCAGACCGGGACAGGTTCCAGAGACCCAGTACTTC,CASRPGQVPETQYF
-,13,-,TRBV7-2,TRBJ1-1,TGTGCCAGCAGCTTAGGCCCGGACACTGAAGCTTTCTTT,CASSLGPDTEAFF
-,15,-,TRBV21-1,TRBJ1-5,TGTGCCAGCAGCAATAGACAGGCCTTTAATCAGCCCCAGCATTTT,CASSNRQAFNQPQHF
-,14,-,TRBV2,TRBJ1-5,TGTGCCAGCATTCGGGGGGGCAGCAATCAGCCCCAGCATTTT,CASIRGGSNQPQHF
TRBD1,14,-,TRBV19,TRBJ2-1,TGTGCCAGTACTCCCGGACAGGCCGAGAGTGAGCAGTTCTTC,CASTPGQAESEQFF
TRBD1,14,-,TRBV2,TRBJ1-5,TGTGCCAGCAGCCACCGGGACAGGAATCAGCCCCAGCATTTT,CASSHRDRNQPQHF
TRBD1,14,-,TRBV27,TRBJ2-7,TGTGCCAGCAGTCCGCGACAGGGGGTCAGGGAGCAGTACTTC,CASSPRQGVREQYF
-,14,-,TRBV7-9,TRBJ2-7,TGTGCCAGCAGCCAACCGGGAGAAAGAAACGAGCAGTACTTC,CASSQPGERNEQYF
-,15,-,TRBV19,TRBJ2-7,TGTGCCAGTAGTATCCAGGGCTCCCCCTCCTACGAGCAGTACTTC,CASSIQGSPSYEQYF
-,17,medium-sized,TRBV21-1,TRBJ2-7,TGTGCCAACCCGTTAACCCAGGGACAGGCCACTTCCTACGAGCAGTACTTC,CANPLTQGQATSYEQYF
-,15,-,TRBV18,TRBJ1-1,TGTGCCAGCTCACCTCACCGGGTAGGGGACACTGAAGCTTTCTTT,CASSPHRVGDTEAFF
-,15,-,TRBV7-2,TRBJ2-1,TGTGCCAGCAGCTTGGACTGGAGCTCCTACAATGAGCAGTTCTTC,CASSLDWSSYNEQFF
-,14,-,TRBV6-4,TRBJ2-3,TGTGCCAGCAGTGACTCGAAGCTGACAGATACGCAGTATTTT,CASSDSKLTDTQYF
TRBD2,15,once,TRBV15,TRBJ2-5,TGTGCCACCAGCAGGACTAGCGGGCAGGGAGAGACCCAGTACTTC,CATSRTSGQGETQYF
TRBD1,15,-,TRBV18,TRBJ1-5,TGTGCCAGCTCACTGATGACAGGGGGCAATCAGCCCCAGCATTTT,CASSLMTGGNQPQHF
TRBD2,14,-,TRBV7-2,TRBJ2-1,TGTGCCAGCAGCTTAGGGCTAGCGGGAGACCCCGAGTTCTTC,CASSLGLAGDPEFF
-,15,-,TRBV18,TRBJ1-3,TGTGCCAGCTCACCACCAGCGAACTCTGGAAACACCATATATTTT,CASSPPANSGNTIYF
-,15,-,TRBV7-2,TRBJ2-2,TGTGCCAGCAGCTATCCTCTTGGCAACACCGGGGAGCTGTTTTTT,CASSYPLGNTGELFF
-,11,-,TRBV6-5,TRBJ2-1,TGTGCCAGCAGTTACTTAAATGAGCAGTTCTTC,CASSYLNEQFF
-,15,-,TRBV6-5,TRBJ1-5,TGTGCCAGCAGTTACTCGAACAGGGTCAATCAGCCCCAGCATTTT,CASSYSNRVNQPQHF
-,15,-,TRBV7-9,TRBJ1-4,TGTGCCAGCAGCTTAGAGGGGACATCGAATGAAAAACTGTTTTTT,CASSLEGTSNEKLFF
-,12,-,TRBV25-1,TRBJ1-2,TGTGCCAGCAGCCTATACCCGGTTGGCTACACCTTC,CASSLYPVGYTF
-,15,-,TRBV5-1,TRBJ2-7,TGCGCCAGCAGCTCATCGGGACAAGGCTTCGGAGAGCAGTACTTC,CASSSSGQGFGEQYF
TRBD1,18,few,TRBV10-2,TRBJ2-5,TGCGCCAGCAGTGATGACCAGGGGGCGATGAGGTATCAAGAGACCCAGTACTTC,CASSDDQGAMRYQETQYF
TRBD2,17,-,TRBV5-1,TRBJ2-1,TGCGCCAGCAGCTTGGGGGCTAGCGGGAGCGCTTACAATGAGCAGTTCTTC,CASSLGASGSAYNEQFF
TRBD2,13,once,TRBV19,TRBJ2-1,TGTGCCAGTAGCGGAGCGGGAAGCGATGAGCAGTTCTTC,CASSGAGSDEQFF
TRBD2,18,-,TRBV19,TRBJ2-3,TGTGCCAGTAGTAGGACTAGCGGGAGGGCCCTCGGCACAGATACGCAGTATTTT,CASSRTSGRALGTDTQYF
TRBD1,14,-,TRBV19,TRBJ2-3,TGCGCCAGTAGGCCGGGACAGGGGCCAGATACGCAGTATTTT,CASRPGQGPDTQYF
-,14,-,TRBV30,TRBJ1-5,TGTGCCTGGAGAAAGGGGGGGGCAGGACAGCCCCAGCATTTT,CAWRKGGAGQPQHF
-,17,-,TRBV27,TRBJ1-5,TGTGCCAGCAGTTTATCGTCGGGGGGCAGGAGCAATCAGCCCCAGCATTTT,CASSLSSGGRSNQPQHF
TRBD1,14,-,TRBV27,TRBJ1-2,TGTGCCAGCAGTCCGGGACAGCATTCCTATGGCTACACCTTC,CASSPGQHSYGYTF
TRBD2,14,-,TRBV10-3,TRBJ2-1,TGTGCCATCGGGACTAGCGGGACTAGTAGTGAGCAGTTCTTC,CAIGTSGTSSEQFF
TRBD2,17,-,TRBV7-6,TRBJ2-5,TGTGCCAGCAGCTTAGCGCCGACTAGCGGGAGGACAGAGACCCAGTACTTC,CASSLAPTSGRTETQYF
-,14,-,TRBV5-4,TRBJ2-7,TGTGCCAGCAGCTTACCTGACATCTCCTACGAGCAGTACTTC,CASSLPDISYEQYF
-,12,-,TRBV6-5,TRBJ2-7,TGTGCCAGCATGGGCCCTTCCTACGAGCAGTACTTC,CASMGPSYEQYF
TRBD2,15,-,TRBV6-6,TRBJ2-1,TGTGCCAGCGGGAGTTTAGCGGGAGTGGGTAATGAGCAGTTCTTC,CASGSLAGVGNEQFF
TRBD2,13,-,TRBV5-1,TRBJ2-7,TGCGCCAGCGGGGAGGGGAGCTCCTACGAGCAGTACTTC,CASGEGSSYEQYF
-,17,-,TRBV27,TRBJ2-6,TGTGCCAGCAGTTTACGGGGGTTCCCCGGTGGGGCCAACGTCCTGACTTTC,CASSLRGFPGGANVLTF
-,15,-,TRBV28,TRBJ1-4,TGTGCCAGCAGTTTTTCGGGGGGAACTAATGAAAAACTGTTTTTT,CASSFSGGTNEKLFF
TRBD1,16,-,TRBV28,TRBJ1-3,TGTGCCAGCAGTTTAAGACAGGGGGCCCCTGGAAACACCATATATTTT,CASSLRQGAPGNTIYF
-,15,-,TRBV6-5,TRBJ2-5,TGTGCCAGCAGTTACACGCAGGGTCGACAAGAGACCCAGTACTTC,CASSYTQGRQETQYF
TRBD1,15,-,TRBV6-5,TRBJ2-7,TGTGCCAGCAGCCTAAGTCGGGACAGCTCCTACGAGCAGTACTTC,CASSLSRDSSYEQYF
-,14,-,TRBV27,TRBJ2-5,TGTGCCAGCGGCCCAACAGGGTACCAAGAGACCCAGTACTTC,CASGPTGYQETQYF
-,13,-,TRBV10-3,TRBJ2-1,TGTGCCATCAGTGAGTCGAGAAGCAATGAGCAGTTCTTC,CAISESRSNEQFF
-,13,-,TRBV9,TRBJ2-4,TGTGCCAGCAGCGCCGACAGATCAAACATTCAGTACTTC,CASSADRSNIQYF
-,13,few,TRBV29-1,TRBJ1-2,TGCAGCGCCGACCCGGGGGGCAGCAATGGCTACACCTTC,CSADPGGSNGYTF
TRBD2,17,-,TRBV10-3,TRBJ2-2,TGTGCCATCAGTGGACTAGCGGGAGGGCCGAACACCGGGGAGCTGTTTTTT,CAISGLAGGPNTGELFF